These 20 T cell receptor beta chains originate from one sample sequenced in a study of blood T cell repertoires in COVID-19. Repertoires were generated with immunoSEQ multiplex PCR, while TCRdb's copy carries only in-frame clones and drops some. The repertoire consists of some 220,000 clones, with over 90% occurring once and the leading ten covering more than 0.65%. Sample: peripheral blood. The receptors shown here come from a man aged 25 to 40 with COVID-19, enrolled during active disease.

Remarks on this clone: In the same sample, other DNA sequences code for this CDR3. The chain recombines TRBV10-2 with TRBJ1-5; the D gene is possibly TRBD1 (5 bases). Per germline, CDR1 WSHSY and CDR2 SAAADI. V shed 0 bases and J shed 2 bases, with 5 bases lying between them. This CDR3 region has 14 residues. The CDR3 nucleotides read TGCGCCAGCAGTGAGTCAGGGGGCAATCAGCCCCAGCATTTT. This gives the protein CASSESGGNQPQHF.

This CDR3 is CASSQDIREVFTEAFF. The CDR3 DNA is TGTGCCAGCAGCCAAGATATCAGGGAGGTGTTCACTGAAGCTTTCTTT. The gene calls are TRBV4-2 and TRBJ1-1; possible D gene TRBD1, 5 bases. In germline, CDR1 is LGHNA, CDR2 YNFKEQ. V shed 0 bases and J shed 4 bases, with 15 bases lying between them. This CDR3 contains 16 residues.

The V gene is TRBV7-5, the J gene TRBJ1-5. TRBV7-5 corresponds to a pseudogene. The CDR3 extends over 15 amino acids. CDR3 region: CVRSLEGRGGQPQHF. The CDR3 nucleotides are TGTGTCAGAAGCTTAGAGGGGCGGGGCGGACAGCCCCAGCATTTT.

The chain's CDR3 is CAWGTGGANTEAFF. In nucleotides, the CDR3 is TGTGCCTGGGGAACAGGGGGAGCGAACACTGAAGCTTTCTTT. The chain joins TRBV30 to TRBJ1-1, with 8 bases identical to TRBD1. V was clipped by 5 bases and J by 1 base; unmatched bases: 6. CDR3 length: 14 amino acids. Germline CDR1 is GTSNPN and CDR2 is SVGIG (reference sequence).

V gene TRBV7-9 combines with J gene TRBJ2-2; no firm D call. Germline CDR1 reads SEHNR; CDR2 reads FQNEAQ (reference sequence). The CDR3 is 15 amino acids. Trimming took 1 base from V and 0 from J, leaving 6 bases between them. CDR3 nucleotides: TGTGCCAGCAGCTTAGGTAGTTCGAACACCGGGGAGCTGTTTTTT. Translating it yields CASSLGSSNTGELFF.

This clone was observed once. CDR3 in amino acids: CASSGTAGNTIYF. In nucleotides, the CDR3 is TGCGCCAGCAGTGGGACAGCTGGAAACACCATATATTTT. The chain employs TRBV10-1 and TRBJ1-3; D is perhaps TRBD1 (6 bases). Germline loops: CDR1 WNHNN, CDR2 SYGVQD (reference sequence). The CDR3 loop spans 13 amino acids. The V end was cut by 4 bases, the J end by 2 bases, with 6 bases between.

J is TRBJ2-1 and V is TRBV5-5, with 10 nucleotides matching TRBD2. This CDR3 has 15 residues. From germline, CDR1 is SGHKS and CDR2 YYEKEE (reference sequence). J was trimmed by 4 bases and V by 3 bases; bases with no gene match: 4. Written as DNA, the CDR3 is TGTGCCAGCAGCTCACTAGCGGGGCTTTACAATGAGCAGTTCTTC. It translates to CASSSLAGLYNEQFF. Full variable domain (rest looked up from reference TRBV5-5 and TRBJ2-1): DAGVTQSPTHLIKTRGQQVTLRCSPISGHKSVSWYQQVLGQGPQFIFQYYEKEERGRGNFPDRFSARQFPNYSSELNVNALLLGDSALYLCASSSLAGLYNEQFFGPGTRLTVL.

The V gene is TRBV15, the J gene TRBJ1-5; D possibly corresponds to TRBD1 (5 bases). Trimming took off 0 bases at V and 6 bases at J, with 12 bases between the two ends. Germline V gives CDR1 LNHNV, CDR2 YYDKDF (reference sequence). This CDR3 comprises 15 residues. The CDR3 spells CATSRDLTAGQPQHF. The CDR3 region has the DNA TGTGCCACCAGCAGAGATTTGACAGCTGGTCAGCCCCAGCATTTT.

The chain employs TRBV6-5 and TRBJ2-2; a possible D gene is TRBD2 (6 bases). The length of the CDR3 is 14 residues. Germline CDR1 reads MNHEY; CDR2 reads SVGAGI. The V end lost 7 bases, the J end lost 4 bases, and 13 bases lay between the germline ends. Here the CDR3 reads CASIGEDLTGELFF. For the CDR3, the DNA is TGTGCCAGCATCGGGGAGGACCTCACCGGGGAGCTGTTTTTT.

The chain uses TRBV6-1 and TRBJ2-5; 7 bases match TRBD2. From germline, CDR1 is MNHNS and CDR2 SASEGT. This CDR3 has 14 amino acids. V trimming: 2 bases; J trimming: 3 bases; junction bases outside the gene matches: 3. This CDR3 is CASSEWAGEETQYF. The CDR3 coding sequence is TGTGCCAGCAGTGAATGGGCGGGGGAAGAGACCCAGTACTTC.

This chain joins TRBV2 and TRBJ1-4, with 8 nucleotides matching TRBD1. Trimming took 3 bases from V and 8 from J; bases not matched to a gene: 8. The CDR3 covers 15 residues. From germline, CDR1 is SNHLY and CDR2 FYNNEI. CDR3 nucleotides: TGTGCCAGCAGTGAGCCGGGACAGGTCGAAGAAAAACTGTTTTTT. It translates to CASSEPGQVEEKLFF.

This clone was seen only a few times. The chain links TRBV19 to TRBJ1-5, with 7 bases fitting TRBD1. J lost 1 base, V lost 3 bases, and 6 bases had no gene match. The germline V gene encodes CDR1 LNHDA and CDR2 SQIVND (reference sequence). The CDR3 is 16 residues long. CDR3 in amino acids: CASSIVQGRSNQPQHF. Here the CDR3 DNA reads TGTGCCAGTAGTATCGTACAGGGGAGAAGCAATCAGCCCCAGCATTTT.

The chain employs TRBV6-5 and TRBJ1-5; weak D call: TRBD1 (6 bases). The CDR3 has 15 amino acids. From germline, CDR1 is MNHEY and CDR2 SVGAGI. The V and J ends lost 6 bases and 5 bases respectively, with 17 bases between them. The chain's CDR3 is CASRLATDSHQPQHF. The DNA of the CDR3 is TGTGCCAGCAGACTCGCAACGGACAGCCATCAGCCCCAGCATTTT.

V and J are TRBV2 and TRBJ1-6, with TRBD1 as a possible D gene (6 bases). CDR3 length: 14 residues. V gave up 3 bases and J gave up 9 bases, with 12 bases separating them. Germline loops: CDR1 SNHLY, CDR2 FYNNEI. The CDR3 sequence is CASSEDVGGSPLHF. As DNA, the CDR3 is TGTGCCAGCAGTGAGGACGTAGGGGGTTCACCCCTCCACTTT.

V usage is TRBV28 and J usage is TRBJ1-5; D ambiguous. The V gene's germline CDR1 is MDHEN and CDR2 SYDVKM. The CDR3 length is 17 residues. V shed 3 bases and J shed 0 bases, with 15 bases lying between them. CDR3 sequence: CASSFLWTGYSNQPQHF. In DNA form, the CDR3 reads TGTGCCAGCAGTTTCCTCTGGACGGGGTATAGCAATCAGCCCCAGCATTTT.

V usage is TRBV5-4 and J usage is TRBJ2-1; possibly TRBD1 for D (5 bases). The CDR3 has 14 residues. The V gene's germline CDR1 is SGHNT and CDR2 YYREEE (reference sequence). The germline V and J ends were trimmed by 0 bases and 7 bases, with 11 bases remaining between them. Here the CDR3 DNA reads TGTGCCAGCAGCTTGGAGAGACAGCCAAATGAGCAGTTCTTC. Its protein product is CASSLERQPNEQFF.

The V call is TRBV12-3 or TRBV12-4, the J call TRBJ2-3; tentatively, D is TRBD1 (5 bases). The CDR3 contains 13 residues. V was trimmed by 3 bases and J by 4 bases, leaving 8 bases between them. Here the CDR3 reads CASSLSGSDTQYF. CDR3 DNA sequence: TGTGCCAGCAGTTTGTCAGGGTCAGATACGCAGTATTTT.

The chain has TRBV7-2 and TRBJ2-3; 11 nucleotides align to TRBD2. CDR1 is SGHTA, CDR2 FQGNSA, per germline. V lost 5 bases, J lost 1 base, and 11 bases stayed unmatched. CDR3 length equals 18 residues. CDR3: CASSHVSAGLAGTDTQYF. CDR3 sequence (DNA): TGTGCCAGCAGCCATGTCTCCGCGGGACTAGCGGGCACAGATACGCAGTATTTT. Supplemented by reference TRBV7-2 and TRBJ2-3, the full variable domain reads GAGVSQSPSNKVTEKGKDVELRCDPISGHTALYWYRQSLGQGLEFLIYFQGNSAPDKSGLPSDRFSAERTGGSVSTLTIQRTQQEDSAVYLCASSHVSAGLAGTDTQYFGPGTRLTVL.

The V call is TRBV11-2, the J call TRBJ1-6; the D is unclear. V shed 5 bases and J shed 0 bases, with 11 bases lying between them. This CDR3 has 16 residues. The germline V gene has CDR1 SGHAT and CDR2 FQNNGV. DNA for the CDR3: TGTGCCAGCAGCCCCATAGTTAGCTCCTATAATTCACCCCTCCACTTT. It is translated as CASSPIVSSYNSPLHF.

The chain recombines TRBV5-1 with TRBJ2-1, with no clear D. Trimming left V 1 base short and J 7 bases short, with 12 bases between. Germline lookup yields CDR1 SGHRS and CDR2 YFSETQ. CDR3 length: 14 residues. CDR3 sequence (DNA): TGCGCCAGCAGCTTGTCGGAGCGAAGAAATGAGCAGTTCTTC. Translation: CASSLSERRNEQFF.